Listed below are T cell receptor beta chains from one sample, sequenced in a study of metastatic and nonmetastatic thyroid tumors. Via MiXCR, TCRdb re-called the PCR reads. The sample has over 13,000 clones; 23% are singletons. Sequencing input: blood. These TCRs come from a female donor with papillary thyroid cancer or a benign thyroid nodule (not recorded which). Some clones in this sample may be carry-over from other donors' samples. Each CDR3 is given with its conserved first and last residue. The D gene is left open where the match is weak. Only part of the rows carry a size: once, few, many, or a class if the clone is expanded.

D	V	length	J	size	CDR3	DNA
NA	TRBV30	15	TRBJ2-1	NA	CAWDGTWREGNGQFF	TGTGCCTGGGACGGGACATGGAGGGAGGGAAATGGGCAGTTCTTC
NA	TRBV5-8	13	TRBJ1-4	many	CASSLLLELKLFF	TGTGCCAGCAGCTTGCTTCTGGAGCTAAAACTGTTTTTT
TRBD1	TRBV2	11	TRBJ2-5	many	CARGQGETQYF	TGTGCCAGAGGACAGGGAGAGACCCAGTACTTC
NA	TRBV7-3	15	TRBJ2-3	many	CASSVGAGSTDTQYF	TGTGCCAGCAGTGTGGGTGCGGGATCCACAGATACGCAGTATTTT
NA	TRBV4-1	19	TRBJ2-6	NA	CASSQIGASGTSGANVLTF	TGCGCCAGCAGCCAGATAGGGGCCTCCGGAACCTCTGGGGCCAACGTCCTGACTTTC
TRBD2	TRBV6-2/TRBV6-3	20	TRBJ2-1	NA	CASSRLASGSLRVKDNEQFF	TGTGCCAGCAGTCGGCTAGCTAGCGGGAGCTTACGGGTAAAGGACAATGAGCAGTTCTTC
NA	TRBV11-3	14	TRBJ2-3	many	CASSLETATDTQYF	TGTGCCAGCAGCTTAGAGACCGCCACAGATACGCAGTATTTT
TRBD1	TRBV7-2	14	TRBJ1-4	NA	CASSRDSNEEKLFF	TGTGCCAGCAGCCGGGACAGTAATGAGGAAAAACTGTTTTTT
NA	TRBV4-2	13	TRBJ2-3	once	CASSQVFTDTQYF	TGTGCCAGCAGCCAGGTATTCACAGATACGCAGTATTTT
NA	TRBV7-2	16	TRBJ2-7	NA	CASSLAGRGRSYEQYF	TGTGCCAGCAGCTTAGCTGGCCGGGGAAGATCCTACGAGCAGTACTTC
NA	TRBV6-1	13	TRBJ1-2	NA	CASRAGFDYGYTF	TGTGCCAGCAGAGCGGGCTTCGATTATGGCTACACCTTC
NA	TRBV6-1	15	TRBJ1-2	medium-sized	CASRLTTGPIYGYTF	TGTGCCAGCAGATTAACAACGGGACCGATTTATGGCTACACCTTC
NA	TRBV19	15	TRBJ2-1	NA	CASSLGPLEHNEQFF	TGTGCCAGTAGTCTTGGACCCCTCGAACACAATGAGCAGTTCTTC
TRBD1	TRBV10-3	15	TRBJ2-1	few	CAISQGVGSYNEQFF	TGTGCCATCAGTCAGGGGGTGGGGTCCTACAATGAGCAGTTCTTC